This T cell receptor beta chain was sequenced for a study of blood T cell repertoires in COVID-19. The length of the CDR3 is 13 residues. V dropped 5 bases and J dropped 8 bases, with 15 bases sitting between them. Germline loops: CDR1 SNHLY, CDR2 FYNNEI. Using immunoSEQ multiplex PCR, the repertoire was profiled, and TCRdb retains in-frame clones only, with some absent. The sample carries about 71,000 clones, about nine tenths recorded once. The clonotype was recovered from a young woman with acute or convalescent COVID-19. The rearrangement joins TRBV2 to TRBJ1-2; D might be TRBD1 (5 bases). Sequencing was performed on peripheral blood. CDR3 DNA sequence: TGTGCCAGCAGTAAGGGGCCCGGCCGGGGCTACACCTTC. It specifies CASSKGPGRGYTF.